Listed here are 17 T cell receptor beta chains from one sample, sequenced in a study of cytomegalovirus exposure and HLA in healthy donors. The PCR ran on 60 Vbeta and 13 Jbeta primers. Data came from immunoSEQ multiplex PCR; TCRdb stores just in-frame clones and leaves some out. The sample holds about 160,000 clones, about 79% seen once. The sample consisted of PBMCs. Every receptor here comes from a female donor in good health and CMV-seronegative.

The chain employs TRBV5-4 and TRBJ2-3; no clear D. The V end lost 4 bases, the J end lost 6 bases, and 15 bases lay between the germline ends. The CDR3 has 14 amino acids. In germline, CDR1 is SGHNT, CDR2 YYREEE (reference sequence). The CDR3 sequence is CASSHRVRLDTQYF. CDR3 DNA: TGTGCCAGCAGCCATCGGGTCCGCTTGGATACGCAGTATTTT. Full variable domain (outside the CDR3, taken from reference TRBV5-4 and TRBJ2-3): ETGVTQSPTHLIKTRGQQVTLRCSSQSGHNTVSWYQQALGQGPQFIFQYYREEENGRGNFPPRFSGLQFPNYSSELNVNALELDDSALYLCASSHRVRLDTQYFGPGTRLTVL.

The rearrangement joins TRBV2 to TRBJ2-4; TRBD1 matches at 8 bases. The V gene end was trimmed by 3 bases and the J gene end by 8 bases; junction bases not matched to a gene: 6. This CDR3 has 14 amino acids. Germline loops: CDR1 SNHLY, CDR2 FYNNEI. The CDR3: CASSDGQGAHIQYF. CDR3 in DNA: TGTGCCAGCAGTGACGGGCAGGGGGCGCACATTCAGTACTTC.

V usage is TRBV6-5 and J usage is TRBJ2-5; tentative D call: TRBD2 (5 bases). CDR3 length: 16 amino acids. Trimming took 0 bases from V and 5 from J, leaving 16 bases between them. The germline CDR1 and CDR2 sequences are MNHEY and SVGAGI. In DNA, the CDR3 is TGTGCCAGCAGTTACTCGAATCTGGGCGGAGGCGAGACCCAGTACTTC. Protein product: CASSYSNLGGGETQYF.

The chain combines TRBV9 with TRBJ1-1; 7 nucleotides agree with TRBD1. V lost 4 bases, J lost 5 bases, and 11 bases stayed unmatched. Germline CDR1 and CDR2: SGDLS and YYNGEE. The CDR3 has 15 residues. CDR3 DNA: TGTGCCAGCAGCCCCTCGGGGTCAGGGGGGACTGAAGCTTTCTTT. This encodes CASSPSGSGGTEAFF.

This sequence joins TRBV27 and TRBJ2-7; 8 nucleotides align to TRBD1. The CDR3 length is 15 residues. J gave up 3 bases and V 2 bases, and 6 bases lay outside the gene matches. Germline V gene lookup returns CDR1 MNHEY and CDR2 SMNVEV (reference sequence). DNA of the CDR3: TGTGCCAGCAGTTTAGGACAAGGACAGGGCTACGAGCAGTACTTC. It encodes CASSLGQGQGYEQYF.

This rearrangement joins TRBV29-1 to TRBJ1-5; D gene unclear. The CDR3 totals 12 residues. Germline assignment: CDR1 SQVTM and CDR2 ANQGSEA. V was pared by 2 bases and J by 2 bases, with 4 bases between. CDR3: CSVERGNQPQHF. CDR3 in DNA: TGCAGCGTTGAACGGGGCAATCAGCCCCAGCATTTT.

CDR3: CASSQVWGALARGAFF. The CDR3, as DNA: TGCGCCAGCAGTCAAGTTTGGGGGGCACTTGCCAGGGGGGCTTTCTTT. The gene calls are TRBV23-1 and TRBJ1-1; 7 bases map to TRBD1. TRBV23-1 is noted as an ORF with a role that remains uncertain. The CDR3 covers 16 residues. Trimming cost V 2 bases and J 11 bases; bases outside gene matches: 17.

The chain links TRBV4-2 to TRBJ2-5; the match to TRBD2 covers 7 bases. The closer fit of TRBJ2-7 to the DNA end suggests the J call may be wrong. Looked up from germline, CDR1 is LGHNA and CDR2 is YNFKEQ. The CDR3 runs 16 residues. The CDR3 DNA sequence: TGTGCCAGCAGCCAATCGAGGACTAGTCGAACCTACGAGCAGTACTTC. The encoded protein is CASSQSRTSRTYEQYF.

This chain joins TRBV6-6 and TRBJ1-2, with a possible D match to TRBD1 (6 bases). This CDR3 has 14 amino acids. Trimming took 2 bases from V and 5 from J, leaving 12 bases between them. Germline V gives CDR1 MNHNY, CDR2 SVGAGI (reference sequence). This CDR3 is CASSYRAGEYGYTF. The CDR3 DNA follows: TGTGCCAGCAGTTACAGGGCAGGGGAGTATGGCTACACCTTC.

In its sample, this clone was seen a few times. The V gene is TRBV7-2, the J gene TRBJ2-5; D is possibly TRBD1 (6 bases). Per the germline V gene, CDR1 is SGHTA and CDR2 is FQGNSA. The V and J ends lost 5 bases and 10 bases respectively, with 8 bases between them. The CDR3 contains 10 residues. The CDR3 here is CASSGTSQYF. The CDR3 nucleotides are TGTGCCAGCAGCGGGACAAGCCAGTACTTC.

The chain recombines TRBV28 with TRBJ2-3, with D perhaps matching TRBD1 (6 bases). V lost 2 bases to trimming and J lost 1 base, with 7 bases between them. CDR3 length: 14 amino acids. Germline lookup yields CDR1 MDHEN and CDR2 SYDVKM. The CDR3 sequence is CASSLNRGTDTQYF. The CDR3 DNA sequence: TGTGCCAGCAGTTTAAACAGGGGCACAGATACGCAGTATTTT.

V and J are TRBV4-3 and TRBJ2-2; TRBD2 matches 13 bases. Germline V CDR1 and CDR2: LGHNA, YSLEER. V was clipped by 5 bases and J by 5 bases; unmatched bases: 8. The CDR3 is made up of 17 amino acids. The CDR3: CASSAGLAGVSTGELFF. In DNA, the CDR3 is TGCGCCAGCAGCGCAGGACTAGCGGGAGTGTCAACCGGGGAGCTGTTTTTT.

The chain combines TRBV6-1 with TRBJ2-1; 14 bases align to TRBD2. Germline V gene lookup returns CDR1 MNHNS and CDR2 SASEGT. The V segment lost 4 bases and the J segment 9 bases; nucleotides outside the gene matches: 14. This CDR3 is built from 18 residues. The CDR3 spells CASSVTSGGAPTLLEQFF. The CDR3 DNA reads TGTGCCAGCAGTGTGACTAGCGGGGGGGCCCCGACTCTCCTTGAGCAGTTCTTC.

The chain couples TRBV9 to TRBJ2-3; 10 nucleotides agree with TRBD2. CDR3 length equals 16 residues. Germline values: CDR1 SGDLS, CDR2 YYNGEE. The trim removed 4 bases at V and 4 bases at J, leaving 9 bases unmatched. The CDR3 spells CASSQNLAGVADTQYF. The CDR3 DNA is TGTGCCAGCAGCCAGAACCTAGCGGGAGTGGCAGATACGCAGTATTTT.

The chain joins TRBV18 to TRBJ2-3, with a possible D match to TRBD2 (6 bases). V lost 3 bases to trimming and J lost 4 bases, with 20 bases between them. The CDR3 length is 17 residues. The germline V gene has CDR1 KGHSH and CDR2 LQKENI. CDR3 amino acids: CASSPGTVTRGSDTQYF. Here the CDR3 DNA reads TGTGCCAGCTCACCCGGGACTGTAACGAGGGGCTCAGATACGCAGTATTTT.

Regarding this clone: Other DNA sequences in this specimen translate into the identical CDR3. The chain links TRBV6-1 to TRBJ2-1; 9 bases fit TRBD1. V shed 8 bases and J 7 bases; nucleotides not matched to a gene: 9. Germline values: CDR1 MNHNS, CDR2 SASEGT. The CDR3 totals 14 residues. The CDR3 sequence: CASSRGQGRNEQFF. The CDR3 region has the DNA TGTGCCAGCTCCAGGGGACAGGGCCGGAATGAGCAGTTCTTC.

The chain combines TRBV5-1 with TRBJ2-1, with 8 bases aligning to TRBD2. Germline CDR1 is SGHRS and CDR2 is YFSETQ. Germline trimming cut 5 bases from V and 4 bases from J; bases unmatched to any gene: 8. The CDR3 length is 15 residues. The CDR3 protein is CASSDGLATYNEQFF. CDR3 sequence (DNA): TGCGCCAGCAGTGACGGACTAGCAACATACAATGAGCAGTTCTTC.